This T cell receptor beta chain was observed in a study of blood T cell repertoires in COVID-19. Across the whole study: There were acute and convalescent COVID-19 samples, and they came from the United States, Italy and Spain. Nucleic acid was either cDNA or gDNA, and it came from T cells, B-cell-depleted T cells, or PBMCs.

As handled by the study authors: Using reference gene primer amplification, nucleated cell counts were estimated. The method was immunoSEQ multiplex PCR; TCRdb's version includes in-frame clones alone and lacks a portion of them. V and J calls and clone size are copied from that table; D and trimming were computed from the DNA. The data hold 92,000 or so clones, with approximately 79% observed a single time. Trimming stripped 0 bases from V and 7 bases from J, with 9 bases between. The germline V gene encodes CDR1 SGHTA and CDR2 FQGNSA. The CDR3 totals 13 residues. This clone has just one count. Source material: peripheral blood. This sequence was found in a woman of 80 years or more with acute or convalescent COVID-19. The rearrangement links TRBV7-2 to TRBJ1-2; D might be TRBD1 (6 bases). This CDR3 is CASSLAGAAGYTF. The CDR3 DNA reads TGTGCCAGCAGCTTAGCGGGGGCAGCTGGCTACACCTTC.